What follows are 19 T cell receptor beta chains derived from one specimen sequenced in a study of immune evolution from preneoplasia to lung adenocarcinoma. Using immunoSEQ multiplex PCR, the repertoire was profiled, and TCRdb retains in-frame clones only, with some absent. In the table there are about 15,000 clones, roughly four fifths of which are singletons. Sequenced material: FFPE minimally invasive lung adenocarcinoma tissue. These receptors all come from a person between 60 and 80 years old with lung adenocarcinoma.

The gene calls are TRBV20-1 and TRBJ1-1, with TRBD1 as a possible D gene (5 bases). CDR1 is DFQATT and CDR2 is SNEGSKA in the germline V gene (reference sequence). The CDR3 runs 11 residues. Trimming took off 7 bases at V and 11 bases at J, with 17 bases between the two ends. The CDR3 region has the DNA TGCAGTGTACCGGGACCCTCGTTTGCTTTCTTT. Translation: CSVPGPSFAFF.

The chain's CDR3 is CASSSGTGPYEQYF. The CDR3 nucleotides are TGCGCCAGCAGCTCCGGGACAGGGCCCTACGAGCAGTACTTC. The chain joins TRBV5-1 to TRBJ2-7, with 9 bases that match TRBD1. The CDR3 covers 14 residues. J was trimmed by 2 bases and V by 3 bases; bases with no gene match: 3. Germline CDR1 and CDR2: SGHRS and YFSETQ.

The chain joins TRBV6-6 to TRBJ2-1; D is possibly TRBD2 (6 bases). V lost 7 bases and J lost 4, with 14 bases in between. This CDR3 contains 14 residues. From germline, CDR1 is MNHNY and CDR2 SVGAGI (reference sequence). The CDR3 loop reads CASTPRTNYNEQFF. CDR3 coding DNA: TGTGCCAGCACCCCCCGGACTAATTACAATGAGCAGTTCTTC.

This clone was counted a few times. The rearrangement joins TRBV9 to TRBJ2-1; weak D call: TRBD1 (5 bases). V was cut by 4 bases and J by 2 bases, with 13 bases left in between. CDR1 is SGDLS, CDR2 YYNGEE, per germline. The CDR3 extends over 15 amino acids. CDR3 residues: CASSLRVGTYNEQFF. The CDR3 DNA sequence: TGTGCCAGCAGCCTCAGGGTAGGGACCTACAATGAGCAGTTCTTC.

This rearrangement joins TRBV6-6 to TRBJ1-6; D unresolved. Trimming stripped 5 bases from V and 4 bases from J, with 12 bases between. In germline, CDR1 is MNHNY, CDR2 SVGAGI (reference sequence). The CDR3 is made up of 15 amino acids. CDR3 loop: CASSPRTGYNSPLHF. The CDR3 DNA follows: TGTGCCAGCAGTCCCCGGACGGGATATAATTCACCCCTCCACTTT.

This chain connects TRBV11-3 to TRBJ2-7; a weak D match, TRBD1 (5 bases). This CDR3 is 13 amino acids long. Germline-derived CDR1 and CDR2 are SGHNT and YENEEA. V was pared by 0 bases and J by 6 bases, with 9 bases between. The CDR3 protein is CASSLDWQGEQYF. The CDR3 DNA is TGTGCCAGCAGCTTAGATTGGCAGGGCGAGCAGTACTTC. The entire variable domain, with the rest obtained from reference TRBV11-3 and TRBJ2-7, is as follows: EAGVVQSPRYKIIEKKQPVAFWCNPISGHNTLYWYLQNLGQGPELLIRYENEEAVDDSQLPKDRFSAERLKGVDSTLKIQPAELGDSAVYLCASSLDWQGEQYFGPGTRLTVT.

The chain joins TRBV9 to TRBJ2-7, with D perhaps TRBD1 (6 bases). The V gene's germline CDR1 is SGDLS and CDR2 YYNGEE. The CDR3 runs 14 residues. The V end lost 5 bases, the J end lost 4 bases, and 16 bases lay between the germline ends. CDR3 in amino acids: CASSSTGGLYEQYF. The CDR3 nucleotides read TGTGCCAGCAGTTCGACAGGTGGTTTGTACGAGCAGTACTTC.

This clone was seen only once. This chain uses TRBV4-1 with TRBJ1-1, with 8 nucleotides matching TRBD1. Germline V gene sequence: CDR1 MGHRA, CDR2 YSYEKL. After removal of 5 bases from V and 3 bases from J, the junction contained 5 bases not matched to a gene. This CDR3 is 14 amino acids long. CDR3 nucleotides: TGCGCCAGCAGCTCCGGACAGGGTGACACTGAAGCTTTCTTT. It codes for CASSSGQGDTEAFF.

With respect to this clone: Germline is not matched at one junction end, which may reflect a read error. This chain uses TRBV11-3 with TRBJ2-7; D possibly uses TRBD1 or TRBD2 (6 bases each). In germline, CDR1 is SGHNT, CDR2 YENEEA. This CDR3 contains 16 residues. The CDR3 nucleotides are TGTACCAGCAGCCTGGGGATCGGGGGCAATATGGGCGAGCAGTACTTC. It encodes CTSSLGIGGNMGEQYF.

This chain uses TRBV7-2 with TRBJ1-2; 12 bases align to TRBD1. Germline loops: CDR1 SGHTA, CDR2 FQGNSA. The CDR3 spans 16 residues. The ends lost 1 base at V and 4 bases at J; junction bases unmatched: 4. CDR3 loop: CASSLGQGQGAYGYTF. In DNA form, the CDR3 reads TGTGCCAGCAGCTTAGGACAGGGACAGGGGGCCTATGGCTACACCTTC. Full variable domain (remainder filled in from reference TRBV7-2 and TRBJ1-2): GAGVSQSPSNKVTEKGKDVELRCDPISGHTALYWYRQSLGQGLEFLIYFQGNSAPDKSGLPSDRFSAERTGGSVSTLTIQRTQQEDSAVYLCASSLGQGQGAYGYTFGSGTRLTVV.

The genes are TRBV19 and TRBJ2-5; 12 nucleotides line up with TRBD2. This CDR3 has 15 amino acids. After removal of 5 bases from V and 4 bases from J, the junction contained 5 bases not matched to a gene. CDR1 is LNHDA and CDR2 is SQIVND in the germline V gene (reference sequence). DNA of the CDR3: TGTGCCAGTAGTCCACGGACTAGCGGGATAGAGACCCAGTACTTC. Protein sequence: CASSPRTSGIETQYF.

The rearrangement links TRBV29-1 to TRBJ1-1; D is ambiguous. This CDR3 is 13 amino acids long. V was clipped by 4 bases and J by 1 base, with 10 bases between them. Germline lookup yields CDR1 SQVTM and CDR2 ANQGSEA. CDR3 loop: CSVGGHPNTEAFF. CDR3 nucleotide sequence: TGCAGCGTTGGAGGGCACCCGAACACTGAAGCTTTCTTT.

The chain has TRBV9 and TRBJ2-3; 8 nucleotides line up with TRBD2. V dropped 0 bases and J dropped 6; count of bases not matched to a gene: 9. The germline V gene has CDR1 SGDLS and CDR2 YYNGEE. The CDR3 has 16 residues. The CDR3 here is CASSVGGSGGRDTQYF. CDR3 in DNA: TGTGCCAGCAGCGTAGGAGGCTCGGGAGGGAGGGATACGCAGTATTTT.

This clone has a handful of counts. V and J are TRBV11-3 and TRBJ2-3; TRBD2 matches at 8 bases. The germline gives CDR1 SGHNT, CDR2 YENEEA. This CDR3 contains 12 residues. Trimming cost V 10 bases and J 7 bases; bases outside gene matches: 7. The CDR3 DNA is TGTGCCACCTCGGGGGGGGGCCATACGCAGTATTTT. Translated: CATSGGGHTQYF.

Comments on this clone: This same CDR3 is encoded by further DNA sequences in the sample. The chain joins TRBV6-5 to TRBJ2-7; no clear D. Deletions cut 0 bases from V and 6 bases from J, with 3 bases between. The CDR3 totals 11 residues. The germline CDR1 and CDR2 sequences are MNHEY and SVGAGI. CDR3 sequence reads: CASSYSGEQYF. The CDR3 bases are TGTGCCAGCAGTTACTCCGGCGAGCAGTACTTC.

This chain links TRBV11-1 with TRBJ2-1; TRBD1 is a possible D gene (7 bases). Germline-derived CDR1 and CDR2 are SGHAT and FQDESV (reference sequence). This CDR3 comprises 15 residues. Trimming stripped 2 bases from V and 8 bases from J, with 16 bases between. The CDR3 is CASSLTPDREDEQFF. The CDR3 nucleotides read TGTGCCAGCAGCTTAACCCCCGACAGGGAGGATGAGCAGTTCTTC.

The chain is built from TRBV14 and TRBJ2-5; D unclear. V was clipped by 2 bases and J by 4 bases, with 8 bases between them. Germline CDR1 is SGHDN and CDR2 is FVKESK. There are 13 residues in the CDR3. The chain's CDR3 is CASSQNSLETQYF. In nucleotides, the CDR3 is TGTGCCAGCAGCCAAAATTCCTTAGAGACCCAGTACTTC.

The rearrangement uses TRBV18 and TRBJ2-2; D gene unclear. Between the trimmed V and J ends, which lost 2 bases and 2 bases, there was a span of 15 bases. Germline values: CDR1 KGHSH, CDR2 LQKENI. The CDR3 runs 17 residues. CDR3 sequence: CASSPSMKGINTGELFF. The DNA for the CDR3 is TGTGCCAGCTCACCATCTATGAAGGGTATTAACACCGGGGAGCTGTTTTTT.

The chain carries TRBV28 and TRBJ2-1, with 10 bases identical to TRBD2. Trimming took 6 bases from V and 7 from J; bases not matched to a gene: 9. The CDR3 has 15 residues. Germline values: CDR1 MDHEN, CDR2 SYDVKM. The CDR3 reads CASRGGTSVGNEQFF. The CDR3 DNA follows: TGTGCCAGCAGGGGGGGGACTAGCGTTGGGAATGAGCAGTTCTTC.